The sequence of this T cell receptor (beta chain) was determined in a study of cytomegalovirus exposure and HLA in healthy donors. PCR was performed using 60 Vbeta and 13 Jbeta primers. Assay: immunoSEQ multiplex PCR; the TCRdb copy retains only in-frame clones and omits some. The sample has tens of thousands of clones, 81% seen once. The receptor was derived from a human donor in good health. Specimen: PBMCs.

The CDR3 DNA reads TGTGCCAGCAGTGTTCTGTTCCCGGGACAGAACACTGAAGCTTTCTTT. Its translation: CASSVLFPGQNTEAFF. The V call is TRBV25-1, the J call TRBJ1-1, with TRBD1 as a possible D gene (6 bases). Germline V lookup: CDR1 MGHDK, CDR2 SYGVNS. V lost 4 bases and J 1 base, leaving 16 bases between the germline ends. CDR3 length equals 16 residues.